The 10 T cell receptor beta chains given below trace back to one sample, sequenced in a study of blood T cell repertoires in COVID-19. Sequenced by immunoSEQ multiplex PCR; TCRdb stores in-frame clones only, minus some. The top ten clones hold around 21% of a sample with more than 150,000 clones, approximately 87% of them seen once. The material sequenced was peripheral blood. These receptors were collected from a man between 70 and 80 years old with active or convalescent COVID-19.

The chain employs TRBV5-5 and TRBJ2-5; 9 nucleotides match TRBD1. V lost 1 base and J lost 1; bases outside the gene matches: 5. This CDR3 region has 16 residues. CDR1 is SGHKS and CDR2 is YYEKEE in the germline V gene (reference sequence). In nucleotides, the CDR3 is TGTGCCAGCAGCTTGATGGGGACAGGGCCCCAAGAGACCCAGTACTTC. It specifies CASSLMGTGPQETQYF.

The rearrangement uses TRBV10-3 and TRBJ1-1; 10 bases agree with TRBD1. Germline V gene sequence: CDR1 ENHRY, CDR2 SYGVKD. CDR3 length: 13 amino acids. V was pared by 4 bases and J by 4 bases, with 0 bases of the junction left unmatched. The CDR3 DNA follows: TGTGCCATCAGTGGGACAGGGGGCACTGAAGCTTTCTTT. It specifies CAISGTGGTEAFF.

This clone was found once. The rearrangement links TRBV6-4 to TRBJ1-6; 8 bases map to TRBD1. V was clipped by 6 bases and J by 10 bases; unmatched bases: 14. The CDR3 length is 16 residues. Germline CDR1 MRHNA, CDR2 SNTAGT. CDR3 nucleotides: TGTGCCAGCAGGGTGACAGGGGAAAATTGTATGTCACCCCTCCACTTT. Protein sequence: CASRVTGENCMSPLHF.

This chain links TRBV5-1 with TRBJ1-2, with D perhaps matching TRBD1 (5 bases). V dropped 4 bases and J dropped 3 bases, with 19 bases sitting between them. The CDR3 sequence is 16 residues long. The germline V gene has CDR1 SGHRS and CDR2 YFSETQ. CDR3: CASSTYLGEGDYGYTF. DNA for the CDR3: TGCGCCAGCAGCACTTACTTAGGGGAGGGTGACTATGGCTACACCTTC.

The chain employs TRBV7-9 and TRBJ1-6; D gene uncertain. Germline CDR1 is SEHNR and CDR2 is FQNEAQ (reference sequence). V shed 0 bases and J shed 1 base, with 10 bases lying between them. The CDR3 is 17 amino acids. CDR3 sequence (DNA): TGTGCCAGCAGCTTAGCGAGGGTCGAATCCTATAATTCACCCCTCCACTTT. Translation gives CASSLARVESYNSPLHF.

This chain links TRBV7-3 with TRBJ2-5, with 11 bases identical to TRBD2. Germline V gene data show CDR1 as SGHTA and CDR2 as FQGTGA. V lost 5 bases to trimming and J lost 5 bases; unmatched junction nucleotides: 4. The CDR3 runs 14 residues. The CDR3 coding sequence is TGTGCCAGCAGCCCTAGCGGGAGGTATGAGACCCAGTACTTC. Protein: CASSPSGRYETQYF.

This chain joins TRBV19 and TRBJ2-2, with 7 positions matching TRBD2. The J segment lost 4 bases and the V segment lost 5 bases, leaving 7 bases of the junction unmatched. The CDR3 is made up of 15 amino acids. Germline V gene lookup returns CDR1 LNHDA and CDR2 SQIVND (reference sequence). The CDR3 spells CASSFYPGGTGELFF. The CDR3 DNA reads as TGTGCCAGTAGTTTCTACCCGGGGGGCACCGGGGAGCTGTTTTTT.

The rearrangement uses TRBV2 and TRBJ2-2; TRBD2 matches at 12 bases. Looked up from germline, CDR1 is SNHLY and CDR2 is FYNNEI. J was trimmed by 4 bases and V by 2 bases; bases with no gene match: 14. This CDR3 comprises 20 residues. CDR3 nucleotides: TGTGCCAGCAGTGAACCCCCGCCTAGCGGGGGGGCCTTAGGCACCGGGGAGCTGTTTTTT. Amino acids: CASSEPPPSGGALGTGELFF.

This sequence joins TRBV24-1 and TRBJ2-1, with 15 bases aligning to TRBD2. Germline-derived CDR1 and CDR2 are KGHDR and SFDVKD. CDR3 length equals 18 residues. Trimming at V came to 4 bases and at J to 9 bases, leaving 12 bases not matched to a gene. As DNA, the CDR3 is TGTGCCACCAGTGACCCTGGGACTAGCGGGAGGTGGGGGGTTGAGCAGTTCTTC. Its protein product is CATSDPGTSGRWGVEQFF.

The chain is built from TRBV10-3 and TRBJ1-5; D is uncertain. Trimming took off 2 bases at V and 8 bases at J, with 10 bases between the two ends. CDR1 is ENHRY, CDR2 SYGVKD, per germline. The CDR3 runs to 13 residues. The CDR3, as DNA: TGTGCCATCAGTGAGAGGGAGAGCGAGCCCCAGCATTTT. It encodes CAISERESEPQHF.